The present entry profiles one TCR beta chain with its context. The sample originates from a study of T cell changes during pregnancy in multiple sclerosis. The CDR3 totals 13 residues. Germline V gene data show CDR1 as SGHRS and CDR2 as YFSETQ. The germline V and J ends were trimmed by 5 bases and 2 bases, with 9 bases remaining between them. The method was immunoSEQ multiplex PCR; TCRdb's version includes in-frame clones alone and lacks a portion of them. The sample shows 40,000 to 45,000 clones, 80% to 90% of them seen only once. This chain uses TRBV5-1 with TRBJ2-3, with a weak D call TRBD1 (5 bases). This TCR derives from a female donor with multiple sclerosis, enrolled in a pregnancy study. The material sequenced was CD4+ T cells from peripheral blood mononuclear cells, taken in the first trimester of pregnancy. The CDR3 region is CASRRQPTDTQYF. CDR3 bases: TGCGCCAGCAGGAGACAGCCCACAGATACGCAGTATTTT.